This T cell receptor beta chain was captured in a study of blood T cell repertoires in COVID-19. Study context: Nucleic acid was either cDNA or gDNA, and it came from T cells, B-cell-depleted T cells, or PBMCs.

Produced via immunoSEQ multiplex PCR; TCRdb's table is partial and in-frame only. The table includes 180,000 or so clones, approximately 85% detected once. This CDR3 comprises 14 residues. V lost 1 base, J lost 4 bases, and 10 bases lay in between. The germline gives CDR1 SEHNR, CDR2 FQNEAQ (reference sequence). Sequences were obtained from peripheral blood. The receptor was isolated from a woman at least 80 years old with acute or convalescent COVID-19. The chain combines TRBV7-9 with TRBJ1-2; possibly TRBD1 for D (6 bases). For the CDR3, the DNA is TGTGCCAGCAGCTTAGGGGGGCTCGGCTATGGCTACACCTTC. Translation gives CASSLGGLGYGYTF.